A single sample gave rise to the 14 T cell receptor beta chains below, sequenced in a study of cytomegalovirus exposure and HLA in healthy donors. Amplification used 60 Vbeta primers and 13 Jbeta primers. Some clones are missing from TCRdb's copy, which holds only in-frame ones; the method was immunoSEQ multiplex PCR. The data contain more than 95,000 clones, 75% to 90% of them seen just once; the ten biggest clones take up about 19%. Material: PBMCs. The origin of the receptors is a man between 18 and 35 years old in good health and CMV-seropositive.

The rearrangement links TRBV5-1 to TRBJ1-5; 11 bases agree with TRBD1. CDR1 is SGHRS, CDR2 YFSETQ, per germline. This CDR3 comprises 16 residues. Trimming took 1 base from V and 5 from J; bases not matched to a gene: 5. CDR3 coding DNA: TGCGCCAGCAGCTTGAACCCGGGACAGGGGGATCAGCCCCAGCATTTT. This encodes CASSLNPGQGDQPQHF.

V is TRBV30 and J is TRBJ2-5; 9 nucleotides line up with TRBD1. V was pared by 0 bases and J by 2 bases, with 10 bases of the junction left unmatched. Per germline, CDR1 GTSNPN and CDR2 SVGIG (reference sequence). CDR3 size: 17 residues. The CDR3 region is CAWSVLLSGQGQETQYF. CDR3 nucleotide sequence: TGTGCCTGGAGTGTTCTTTTATCGGGACAGGGTCAAGAGACCCAGTACTTC. Drawing the rest from reference TRBV30 and TRBJ2-5, the complete variable domain is SQTIHQWPATLVQPVGSPLSLECTVEGTSNPNLYWYRQAAGRGLQLLFYSVGIGQISSEVPQNLSASRPQDRQFILSSKKLLLSDSGFYLCAWSVLLSGQGQETQYFGPGTRLLVL.

This CDR3 is CASSLVRLAGPGTGELFF. The CDR3 bases are TGTGCCAGCAGCTTGGTTAGACTAGCGGGACCAGGGACCGGGGAGCTGTTTTTT. The V gene is TRBV5-8, the J gene TRBJ2-2; 11 nucleotides match TRBD2. The CDR3 is 18 amino acids. Germline CDR1 and CDR2: SGHTS and YDEGEE. V trimming: 0 bases; J trimming: 5 bases; junction bases outside the gene matches: 9.

The CDR3 protein is CASSIAGRTDTQYF. The CDR3 DNA reads as TGTGCCAGTAGTATAGCAGGTAGGACAGATACGCAGTATTTT. This sequence joins TRBV19 and TRBJ2-3; the D is unclear. V lost 1 base to trimming and J lost 3 bases, with 8 bases between them. Germline lookup yields CDR1 LNHDA and CDR2 SQIVND (reference sequence). CDR3 length: 14 residues.

This rearrangement joins TRBV4-1 to TRBJ2-5, with D unclear. V lost 4 bases, J lost 2 bases, and 17 bases lay in between. Germline-derived CDR1 and CDR2 are MGHRA and YSYEKL. The CDR3 loop spans 16 amino acids. The CDR3 DNA reads as TGCGCCAGCAGCCCCGTACTTAAGAAAAAGCAAGAGACCCAGTACTTC. Residues: CASSPVLKKKQETQYF.

The V call is TRBV6-6, the J call TRBJ1-6; a possible D gene is TRBD1 (5 bases). Trimming took off 2 bases at V and 8 bases at J, with 10 bases between the two ends. Per germline, CDR1 MNHNY and CDR2 SVGAGI (reference sequence). The length of the CDR3 is 14 residues. CDR3 bases: TGTGCCAGCAGTTACCCGCAGGGCGATTCACCCCTCCACTTT. Translated, it gives CASSYPQGDSPLHF.

V gene TRBV6-5 combines with J gene TRBJ2-5; TRBD2 matches 10 bases. The CDR3 loop spans 15 amino acids. J lost 4 bases, V lost 5 bases, and 7 bases had no gene match. Per germline, CDR1 MNHEY and CDR2 SVGAGI. The CDR3 sequence is CASSPPASGGETQYF. CDR3 coding DNA: TGTGCCAGCAGTCCCCCCGCTAGCGGGGGAGAGACCCAGTACTTC.

The gene calls are TRBV7-8 and TRBJ1-1; D not resolved. The germline V gene encodes CDR1 SGHVS and CDR2 FQNEAQ. The CDR3 length is 13 residues. V was clipped by 4 bases and J by 1 base, with 7 bases between them. CDR3 DNA: TGTGCCAGCAGCTACAACAGGAACACTGAAGCTTTCTTT. This sequence encodes CASSYNRNTEAFF.

The V and J genes are TRBV10-2 and TRBJ2-7; the match to TRBD1 covers 10 bases. The CDR3 covers 15 residues. Germline trimming cut 8 bases from V and 3 bases from J; bases unmatched to any gene: 10. Germline CDR1 reads WSHSY; CDR2 reads SAAADI. The CDR3 reads CASSMTTGGDYEQYF. In DNA, the CDR3 is TGCGCCAGCTCAATGACGACAGGGGGCGACTACGAGCAGTACTTC.

This clone was found a few times. This chain links TRBV5-4 with TRBJ2-6, with 8 bases aligning to TRBD1. The CDR3 is made up of 15 amino acids. The V and J ends lost 4 bases and 3 bases, in that order; junction bases with no gene match: 3. The germline V gene has CDR1 SGHNT and CDR2 YYREEE (reference sequence). The CDR3 region has the DNA TGTGCCAGCAGCCAGACAGGGGATGGGGCCAACGTCCTGACTTTC. This translates into CASSQTGDGANVLTF.

The chain is built from TRBV7-9 and TRBJ2-3; 10 nucleotides match TRBD1. From germline, CDR1 is SEHNR and CDR2 FQNEAQ (reference sequence). This CDR3 has 15 amino acids. V trimming: 5 bases; J trimming: 2 bases; junction bases outside the gene matches: 4. CDR3 bases: TGTGCCAGCAGCCGACAGGGGGCCTACACAGATACGCAGTATTTT. Encoded protein: CASSRQGAYTDTQYF.

The chain couples TRBV19 to TRBJ2-5, with D hard to call. This CDR3 comprises 12 residues. Between the trimmed V and J ends, which lost 6 bases and 7 bases, there was a span of 12 bases. Germline V lookup: CDR1 LNHDA, CDR2 SQIVND (reference sequence). CDR3 sequence reads: CASSSSGGTQYF. DNA for the CDR3: TGTGCCAGTAGCTCTTCAGGTGGGACCCAGTACTTC.

J is TRBJ2-5 and V is TRBV7-9, with TRBD2 identical over 12 bases. CDR1 SEHNR and CDR2 FQNEAQ come from the germline V gene (reference sequence). The length of the CDR3 is 15 residues. V trimming: 4 bases; J trimming: 5 bases; junction bases outside the gene matches: 5. DNA of the CDR3: TGTGCCAGCAGCTCTGGACTAGCGGGGTCTGAGACCCAGTACTTC. This encodes CASSSGLAGSETQYF.

The chain joins TRBV6-1 to TRBJ2-1; tentatively, D is TRBD2 (6 bases). The germline V and J ends were trimmed by 8 bases and 4 bases, with 15 bases remaining between them. Germline V lookup: CDR1 MNHNS, CDR2 SASEGT. The CDR3 is made up of 14 amino acids. The CDR3 DNA sequence: TGTGCCAGCCTTTGGGGGACTGAATACAATGAGCAGTTCTTC. Its translation: CASLWGTEYNEQFF.